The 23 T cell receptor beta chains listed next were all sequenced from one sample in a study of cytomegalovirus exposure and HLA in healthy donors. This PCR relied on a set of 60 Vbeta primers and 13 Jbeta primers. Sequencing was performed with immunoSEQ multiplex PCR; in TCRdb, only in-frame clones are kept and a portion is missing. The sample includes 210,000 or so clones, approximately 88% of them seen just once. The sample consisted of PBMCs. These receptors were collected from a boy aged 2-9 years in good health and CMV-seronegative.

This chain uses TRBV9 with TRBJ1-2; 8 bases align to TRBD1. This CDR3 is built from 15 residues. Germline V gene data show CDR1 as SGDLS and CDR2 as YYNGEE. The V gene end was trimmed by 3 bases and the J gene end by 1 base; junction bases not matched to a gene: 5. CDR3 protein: CASSGLGQVNYGYTF. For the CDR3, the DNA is TGTGCCAGCAGCGGACTGGGACAGGTTAACTATGGCTACACCTTC.

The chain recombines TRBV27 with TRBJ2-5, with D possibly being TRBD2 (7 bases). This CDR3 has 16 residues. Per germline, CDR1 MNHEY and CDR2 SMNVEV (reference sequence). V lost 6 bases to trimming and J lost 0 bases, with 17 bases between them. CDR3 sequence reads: CASRGGGGRYQETQYF. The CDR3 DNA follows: TGTGCCAGCAGGGGGGGCGGGGGTCGGTACCAAGAGACCCAGTACTTC.

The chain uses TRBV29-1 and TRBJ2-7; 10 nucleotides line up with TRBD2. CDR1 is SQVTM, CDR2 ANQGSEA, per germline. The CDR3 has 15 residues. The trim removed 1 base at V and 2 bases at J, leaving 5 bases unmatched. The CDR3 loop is CSVEGQREGPYEQYF. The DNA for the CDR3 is TGCAGCGTTGAAGGCCAGCGGGAGGGCCCCTACGAGCAGTACTTC.

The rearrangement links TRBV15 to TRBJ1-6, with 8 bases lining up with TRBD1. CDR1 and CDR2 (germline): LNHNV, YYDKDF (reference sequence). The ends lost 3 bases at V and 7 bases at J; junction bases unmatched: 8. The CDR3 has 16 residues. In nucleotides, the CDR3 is TGTGCCACCAGCAGCCCGGGACAGGAACCCAATTCACCCCTCCACTTT. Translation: CATSSPGQEPNSPLHF.

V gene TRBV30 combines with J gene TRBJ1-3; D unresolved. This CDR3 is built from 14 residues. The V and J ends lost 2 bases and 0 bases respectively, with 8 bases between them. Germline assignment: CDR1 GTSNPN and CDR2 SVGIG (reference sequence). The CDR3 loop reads CAWSRRVSGNTIYF. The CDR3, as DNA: TGTGCCTGGAGTAGGAGGGTCTCTGGAAACACCATATATTTT.

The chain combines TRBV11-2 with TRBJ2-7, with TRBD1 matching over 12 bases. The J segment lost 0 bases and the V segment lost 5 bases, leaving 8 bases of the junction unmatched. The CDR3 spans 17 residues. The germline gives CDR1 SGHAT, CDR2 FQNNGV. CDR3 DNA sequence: TGTGCCAGCAGCCCGGGGACAGGGGGCGTCTCCTCCTACGAGCAGTACTTC. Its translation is CASSPGTGGVSSYEQYF.

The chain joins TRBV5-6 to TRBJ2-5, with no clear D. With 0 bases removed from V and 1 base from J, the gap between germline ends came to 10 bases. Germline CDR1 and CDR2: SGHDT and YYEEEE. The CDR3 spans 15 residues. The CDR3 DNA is TGTGCCAGCAGCTTGGTCGGCAGCGTCCAAGAGACCCAGTACTTC. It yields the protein CASSLVGSVQETQYF. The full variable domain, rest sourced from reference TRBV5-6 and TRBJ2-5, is DAGVTQSPTHLIKTRGQQVTLRCSPKSGHDTVSWYQQALGQGPQFIFQYYEEEERQRGNFPDRFSGHQFPNYSSELNVNALLLGDSALYLCASSLVGSVQETQYFGPGTRLLVL.

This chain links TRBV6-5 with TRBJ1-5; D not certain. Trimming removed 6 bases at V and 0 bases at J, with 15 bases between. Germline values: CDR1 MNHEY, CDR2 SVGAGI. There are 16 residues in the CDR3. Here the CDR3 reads CASSYLRPNSNQPQHF. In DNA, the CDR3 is TGTGCCAGCAGCTACCTCCGTCCTAATAGCAATCAGCCCCAGCATTTT.

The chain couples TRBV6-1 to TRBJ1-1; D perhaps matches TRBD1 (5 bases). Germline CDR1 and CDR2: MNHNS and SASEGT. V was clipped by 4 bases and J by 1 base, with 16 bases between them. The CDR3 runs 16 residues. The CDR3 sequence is CASSVGEGRANTEAFF. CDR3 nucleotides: TGTGCCAGCAGTGTAGGGGAGGGGAGGGCGAACACTGAAGCTTTCTTT.

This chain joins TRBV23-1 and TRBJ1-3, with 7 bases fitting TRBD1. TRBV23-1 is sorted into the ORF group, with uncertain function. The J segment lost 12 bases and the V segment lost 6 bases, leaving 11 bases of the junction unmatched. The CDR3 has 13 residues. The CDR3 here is CASSRLQGQNIYF. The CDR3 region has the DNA TGCGCCAGCAGCCGACTCCAGGGACAGAACATATATTTT.

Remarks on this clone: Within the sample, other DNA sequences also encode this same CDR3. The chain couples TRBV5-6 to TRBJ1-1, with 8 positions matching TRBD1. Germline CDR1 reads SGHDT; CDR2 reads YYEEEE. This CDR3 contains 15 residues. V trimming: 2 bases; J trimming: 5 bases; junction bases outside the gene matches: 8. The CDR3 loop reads CASSFRTGKGTEAFF. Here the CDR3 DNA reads TGTGCCAGCAGCTTTCGGACAGGGAAAGGGACTGAAGCTTTCTTT.

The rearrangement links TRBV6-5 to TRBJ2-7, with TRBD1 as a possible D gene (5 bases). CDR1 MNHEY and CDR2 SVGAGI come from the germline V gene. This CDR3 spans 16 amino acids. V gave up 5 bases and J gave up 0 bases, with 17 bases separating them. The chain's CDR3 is CASSHFGQETSYEQYF. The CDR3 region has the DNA TGTGCCAGCAGTCACTTTGGACAAGAGACCTCCTACGAGCAGTACTTC.

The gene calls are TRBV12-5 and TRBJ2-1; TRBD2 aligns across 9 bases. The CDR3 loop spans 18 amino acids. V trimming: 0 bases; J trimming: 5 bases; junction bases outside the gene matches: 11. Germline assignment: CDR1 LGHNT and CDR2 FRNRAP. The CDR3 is CASGLVAVGAGGHNEQFF. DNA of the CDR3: TGTGCTAGTGGTTTGGTTGCCGTAGGGGCGGGGGGGCACAATGAGCAGTTCTTC.

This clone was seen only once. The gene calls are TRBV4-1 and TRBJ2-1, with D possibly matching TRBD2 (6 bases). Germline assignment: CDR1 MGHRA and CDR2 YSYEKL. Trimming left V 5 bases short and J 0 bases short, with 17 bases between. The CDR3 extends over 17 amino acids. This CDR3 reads CASSASLAPSSYNEQFF. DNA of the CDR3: TGCGCCAGCAGCGCCTCCCTAGCGCCGAGCTCCTACAATGAGCAGTTCTTC.

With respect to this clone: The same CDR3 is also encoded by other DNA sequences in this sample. The CDR3 DNA follows: TGTGCCAGCAGTTACGGGGACAGCAACACTGAAGCTTTCTTT. Translating it yields CASSYGDSNTEAFF. The chain has TRBV6-5 and TRBJ1-1; 7 bases agree with TRBD1. With 2 bases clipped from V and 2 bases from J, the junction kept 2 bases outside the gene matches. The CDR3 contains 14 residues. Germline V gene lookup returns CDR1 MNHEY and CDR2 SVGAGI.

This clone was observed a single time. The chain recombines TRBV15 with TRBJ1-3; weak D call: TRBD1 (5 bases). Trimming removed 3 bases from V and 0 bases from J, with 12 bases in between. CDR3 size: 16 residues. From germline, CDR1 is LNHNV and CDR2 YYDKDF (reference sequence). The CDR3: CATSSLDTYSGNTIYF. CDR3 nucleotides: TGTGCCACCAGCAGCTTGGACACTTACTCTGGAAACACCATATATTTT. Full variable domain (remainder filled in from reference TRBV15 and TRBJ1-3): DAMVIQNPRYQVTQFGKPVTLSCSQTLNHNVMYWYQQKSSQAPKLLFHYYDKDFNNEADTPDNFQSRRPNTSFCFLDIRSPGLGDTAMYLCATSSLDTYSGNTIYFGEGSWLTVV.

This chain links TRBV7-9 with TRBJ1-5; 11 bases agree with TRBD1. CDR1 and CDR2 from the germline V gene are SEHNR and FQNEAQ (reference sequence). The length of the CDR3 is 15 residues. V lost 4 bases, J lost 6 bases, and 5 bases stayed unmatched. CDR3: CASSSGQGASQPQHF. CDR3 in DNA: TGTGCCAGCAGCTCAGGACAGGGGGCAAGTCAGCCCCAGCATTTT.

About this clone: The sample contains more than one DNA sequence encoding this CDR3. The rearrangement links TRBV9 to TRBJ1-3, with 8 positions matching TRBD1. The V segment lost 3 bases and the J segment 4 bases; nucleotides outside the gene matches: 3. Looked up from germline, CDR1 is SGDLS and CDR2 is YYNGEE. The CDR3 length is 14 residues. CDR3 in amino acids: CASSATGDGNTIYF. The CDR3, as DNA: TGTGCCAGCAGCGCGACAGGGGACGGAAACACCATATATTTT. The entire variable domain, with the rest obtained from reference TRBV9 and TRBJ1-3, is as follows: DSGVTQTPKHLITATGQRVTLRCSPRSGDLSVYWYQQSLDQGLQFLIQYYNGEERAKGNILERFSAQQFPDLHSELNLSSLELGDSALYFCASSATGDGNTIYFGEGSWLTVV.

In nucleotides, the CDR3 is TGCAGTTTGGGACTACTTGGCGAGCAGTACTTC. This gives the protein CSLGLLGEQYF. This chain links TRBV20-1 with TRBJ2-7; 7 bases line up with TRBD2. V was pared by 8 bases and J by 6 bases, with 7 bases of the junction left unmatched. CDR3 size: 11 residues. Per germline, CDR1 DFQATT and CDR2 SNEGSKA (reference sequence).

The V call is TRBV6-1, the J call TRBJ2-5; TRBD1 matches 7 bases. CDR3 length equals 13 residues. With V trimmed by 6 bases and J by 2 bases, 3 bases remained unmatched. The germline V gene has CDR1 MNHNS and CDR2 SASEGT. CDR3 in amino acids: CASRGTVQETQYF. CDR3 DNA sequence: TGTGCCAGCAGGGGGACAGTTCAAGAGACCCAGTACTTC.

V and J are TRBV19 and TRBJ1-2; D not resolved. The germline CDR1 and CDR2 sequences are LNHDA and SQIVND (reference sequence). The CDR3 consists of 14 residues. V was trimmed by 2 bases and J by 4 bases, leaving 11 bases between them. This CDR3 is CASSIWAWAYGYTF. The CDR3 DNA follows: TGTGCCAGTAGTATATGGGCCTGGGCCTATGGCTACACCTTC.

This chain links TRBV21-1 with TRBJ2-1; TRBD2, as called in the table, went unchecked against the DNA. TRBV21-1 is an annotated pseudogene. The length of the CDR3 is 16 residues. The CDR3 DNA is TGTGCCAGCAGCCCCTCTACCCAGCGGGAGAAGAGTGAGCAGTTCTTC. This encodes CASSPSTQREKSEQFF.

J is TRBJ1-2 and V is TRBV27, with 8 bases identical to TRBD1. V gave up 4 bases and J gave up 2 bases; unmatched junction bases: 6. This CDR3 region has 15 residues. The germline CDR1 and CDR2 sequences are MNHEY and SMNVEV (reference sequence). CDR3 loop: CASSSYRTGNYGYTF. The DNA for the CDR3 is TGTGCCAGCAGTTCCTACAGGACAGGGAACTATGGCTACACCTTC.